This passage covers 25 T cell receptor beta chains from one sample sequenced in a study of CD8 T cells in Susac syndrome (dated by TCRdb to the late 2010s). The protocol used for the library was the immunoSEQ multiplex PCR assay. RNA was extracted using the RNeasy kit, and roughly 0.5 to 1 microgram was reverse transcribed with random hexamers. Starting from the raw public reads, TCRdb applied fastp trimming at Q25, assembled clones with MiXCR and retained in-frame beta chains. Rows with one shared CDR3 protein collapse into an entry with the most common genes and DNA. Within this sample are roughly 140,000 distinct CDR3 sequences, with roughly 95% of them counted one time only. Over 0.075% of the sample is taken by the ten largest. The sequenced sample was CD4+ T cells from PBMCs. These receptors came from a human donor with Susac syndrome.

The rearrangement links TRBV28 to TRBJ2-7; 12 bases align to TRBD1. This CDR3 comprises 15 residues. Germline assignment: CDR1 MDHEN and CDR2 SYDVKM. The junction had 8 bases not matched to a gene; V was cut back by 5 bases and J by 6 bases. CDR3 DNA sequence: TGTGCCAGCAGTCTCCACGGGACAGGGGGCGGCGAGCAGTACTTC. The encoded protein is CASSLHGTGGGEQYF.

J is TRBJ2-1 and V is TRBV3-1; 10 bases map to TRBD1. This CDR3 has 14 residues. Germline V gives CDR1 LGHDT, CDR2 YNNKEL (reference sequence). Germline trimming cut 8 bases from V and 9 bases from J; bases unmatched to any gene: 10. The CDR3 is CASADRGLNVEQFF. Here the CDR3 DNA reads TGTGCCAGCGCCGACAGGGGGCTTAATGTTGAGCAGTTCTTC.

The chain couples TRBV12-3 or TRBV12-4 to TRBJ1-2; D remains unclear. Deletions cut 7 bases from V and 8 bases from J, with 17 bases between. The CDR3 length is 13 residues. The CDR3 is CASTILGGNGYTF. CDR3 sequence (DNA): TGTGCCAGCACCATCCTGGGCGGTAACGGCTACACCTTC.

The rearrangement joins TRBV11-2 to TRBJ2-2; no definite D call. V lost 7 bases, J lost 5 bases, and 11 bases lay in between. CDR3 size: 13 residues. Germline lookup yields CDR1 SGHAT and CDR2 FQNNGV. The CDR3 loop is CASIPSRTGELFF. The CDR3 nucleotides read TGTGCCAGCATCCCGAGTAGGACCGGGGAGCTGTTTTTT.

The V and J genes are TRBV12-3 or TRBV12-4 and TRBJ1-1; TRBD1 matches 8 bases. V lost 3 bases, J lost 5 bases, and 5 bases stayed unmatched. This CDR3 has 14 residues. The CDR3, as DNA: TGTGCCAGCAGTTTTCAGGGGGCGAAAACTGAAGCTTTCTTT. Translating gives CASSFQGAKTEAFF.

This chain joins TRBV7-9 and TRBJ2-7, with D perhaps given as TRBD1 or TRBD2 (6 bases each). Germline-derived CDR1 and CDR2 are SEHNR and FQNEAQ (reference sequence). This CDR3 region has 15 residues. The V gene lost 3 bases and the J gene lost 5 bases, with 17 bases spanning the gap. The chain's CDR3 is CASSFKGGEGHEQYF. CDR3 nucleotides: TGTGCCAGCAGCTTCAAGGGGGGAGAGGGGCACGAGCAGTACTTC.

The rearrangement uses TRBV5-6 and TRBJ1-1; 8 nucleotides match TRBD1. CDR3 length: 14 amino acids. Germline V gene sequence: CDR1 SGHDT, CDR2 YYEEEE. Trimming at V came to 4 bases and at J to 0 bases, leaving 2 bases not matched to a gene. As DNA, the CDR3 is TGTGCCAGCAGCAGGACAGGGCTGAACACTGAAGCTTTCTTT. Its protein is CASSRTGLNTEAFF.

The rearrangement uses TRBV20-1 and TRBJ1-5, with D perhaps matching TRBD1 (6 bases). V was shortened by 6 bases and J by 3 bases, with 15 bases between the two germline ends. Germline loops: CDR1 DFQATT, CDR2 SNEGSKA (reference sequence). This CDR3 contains 14 residues. CDR3: CSAYEDSYNQPQHF. The DNA for the CDR3 is TGCAGTGCCTATGAGGACAGTTACAATCAGCCCCAGCATTTT.

The chain employs TRBV6-6 and TRBJ1-1, with 9 bases that match TRBD1. V gave up 6 bases and J gave up 4 bases; unmatched junction bases: 6. Germline assignment: CDR1 MNHNY and CDR2 SVGAGI (reference sequence). The CDR3 sequence is 14 residues long. The CDR3 sequence: CASRRDREGTEAFF. CDR3 in DNA: TGTGCCAGCAGGAGGGACAGGGAGGGCACTGAAGCTTTCTTT.

The gene calls are TRBV7-9 and TRBJ1-4; 9 bases line up with TRBD1. CDR3 size: 15 residues. Germline trimming cut 5 bases from V and 5 bases from J; bases unmatched to any gene: 6. Germline assignment: CDR1 SEHNR and CDR2 FQNEAQ (reference sequence). The CDR3 protein is CASSTGTGINEKLFF. CDR3 coding DNA: TGTGCCAGCAGCACGGGGACAGGGATAAATGAAAAACTGTTTTTT.

V gene TRBV7-9 combines with J gene TRBJ1-5; unclear D gene. V lost 6 bases, J lost 10 bases, and 16 bases lay in between. Germline CDR1 SEHNR, CDR2 FQNEAQ (reference sequence). The CDR3 has 13 amino acids. Here the CDR3 reads CASSPIGIRPQHF. The DNA of the CDR3 is TGTGCCAGCAGTCCTATCGGAATCCGACCCCAGCATTTT.

CDR3 amino acids: CATGPGYGYTF. In DNA, the CDR3 is TGTGCCACAGGACCGGGCTATGGCTACACCTTC. This chain uses TRBV2 with TRBJ1-2; D not certain. V was shortened by 10 bases and J by 4 bases, with 10 bases between the two germline ends. The V gene's germline CDR1 is SNHLY and CDR2 FYNNEI. The CDR3 is 11 amino acids. Complete variable domain (other parts from reference TRBV2 and TRBJ1-2): EPEVTQTPSHQVTQMGQEVILRCVPISNHLYFYWYRQILGQKVEFLVSFYNNEISEKSEIFDDQFSVERPDGSNFTLKIRSTKLEDSAMYFCATGPGYGYTFGSGTRLTVV.

CDR3 DNA sequence: TGTGCCATCAGCCAAGCGGGGGCGCAGAATGAGCAGTTCTTC. Protein sequence: CAISQAGAQNEQFF. The chain carries TRBV10-3 and TRBJ2-1, with 8 bases identical to TRBD2. J lost 7 bases, V lost 6 bases, and 8 bases had no gene match. From germline, CDR1 is ENHRY and CDR2 SYGVKD. The CDR3 totals 14 residues.

This clonotype was recorded once. At one boundary the junction diverges from the germline segment, which might be a read error. This chain uses TRBV20-1 with TRBJ2-5, with 10 bases fitting TRBD2. The CDR3 is 15 amino acids. Germline V gene lookup returns CDR1 DFQATT and CDR2 SNEGSKA (reference sequence). CDR3 in DNA: TGCAGTGCGAGAGGACTAGCGGAAGTCCAAGAGACCCAGTACTTC. Protein product: CSARGLAEVQETQYF.

This chain joins TRBV6-4 and TRBJ1-2; 7 nucleotides line up with TRBD1. The CDR3 length is 14 residues. CDR1 is MRHNA and CDR2 is SNTAGT in the germline V gene. With V trimmed by 6 bases and J by 6 bases, 10 bases remained unmatched. As DNA, the CDR3 is TGTGCCAGCAGACCGCGACAGGGCTTGGATGGCTACACCTTC. Amino acid sequence: CASRPRQGLDGYTF.

The chain joins TRBV9 to TRBJ2-1; no clear D. V lost 0 bases and J 12 bases, leaving 16 bases between the germline ends. The CDR3 runs 14 residues. Per germline, CDR1 SGDLS and CDR2 YYNGEE. In DNA form, the CDR3 reads TGTGCCAGCAGCGTAGAGTCGATTGCTTCTGGGCAGTTCTTC. This codes for CASSVESIASGQFF. Together with reference TRBV9 and TRBJ2-1, the CDR3 gives the full variable domain: DSGVTQTPKHLITATGQRVTLRCSPRSGDLSVYWYQQSLDQGLQFLIQYYNGEERAKGNILERFSAQQFPDLHSELNLSSLELGDSALYFCASSVESIASGQFFGPGTRLTVL.

The chain links TRBV11-2 to TRBJ2-7; D is uncertain. Germline V lookup: CDR1 SGHAT, CDR2 FQNNGV. The CDR3 extends over 16 amino acids. V gave up 1 base and J gave up 6 bases, with 19 bases separating them. The CDR3 is CASSLVAQPLRGEQYF. CDR3 DNA: TGTGCCAGCAGCTTAGTTGCACAGCCACTCCGAGGCGAGCAGTACTTC.

CDR3 loop: CSAGRSYNEQFF. The CDR3 DNA reads as TGCAGCGCGGGTCGATCCTACAATGAGCAGTTCTTC. The J gene is TRBJ2-1, the V gene TRBV29-1; D is ambiguous. Germline CDR1 is SQVTM and CDR2 is ANQGSEA. V was shortened by 7 bases and J by 1 base, with 8 bases between the two germline ends. The CDR3 contains 12 residues.

This chain connects TRBV2 to TRBJ1-2, with D possibly being TRBD1 (5 bases). Germline V CDR1 and CDR2: SNHLY, FYNNEI. There are 12 residues in the CDR3. V dropped 7 bases and J dropped 6 bases, with 12 bases sitting between them. DNA of the CDR3: TGTGCCAGCACCGTGGGGGGTAATGGCTACACCTTC. Amino acid sequence: CASTVGGNGYTF. The variable domain in full, completed from reference TRBV2 and TRBJ1-2, reads EPEVTQTPSHQVTQMGQEVILRCVPISNHLYFYWYRQILGQKVEFLVSFYNNEISEKSEIFDDQFSVERPDGSNFTLKIRSTKLEDSAMYFCASTVGGNGYTFGSGTRLTVV.

The genes are TRBV19 and TRBJ2-1, with D possibly being TRBD2 (6 bases). Per germline, CDR1 LNHDA and CDR2 SQIVND (reference sequence). The CDR3 totals 17 residues. The V end lost 5 bases, the J end lost 3 bases, and 20 bases lay between the germline ends. The CDR3: CASSAGAGSASYNEQFF. The CDR3 coding sequence is TGTGCCAGTAGTGCGGGTGCGGGGTCCGCTAGCTACAATGAGCAGTTCTTC.

The chain joins TRBV18 to TRBJ1-2; no reliable D call. The germline V gene encodes CDR1 KGHSH and CDR2 LQKENI. This CDR3 is built from 14 residues. V was shortened by 2 bases and J by 8 bases, with 15 bases between the two germline ends. The CDR3 DNA follows: TGTGCCAGCTCACCAAATGGAGGGAAGGAGGGCTACACCTTC. Protein sequence: CASSPNGGKEGYTF.

The DNA of the CDR3 is TGTGCCAGCTCACCGACAACAGGGAATGCGAATGAAAAACTGTTTTTT. Its translation is CASSPTTGNANEKLFF. The chain links TRBV18 to TRBJ1-4; D might be TRBD1 (6 bases). The CDR3 is made up of 16 amino acids. The V end lost 3 bases, the J end lost 5 bases, and 16 bases lay between the germline ends. Germline CDR1 and CDR2: KGHSH and LQKENI.

This sequence joins TRBV2 and TRBJ2-7, with D perhaps TRBD2 (6 bases). V gave up 8 bases and J gave up 7 bases, with 15 bases separating them. CDR3 length: 12 residues. Germline CDR1 is SNHLY and CDR2 is FYNNEI. The CDR3 DNA follows: TGTGCCAGCCGCCGGGACTTGGGGGAGCAGTACTTC. Amino acid sequence: CASRRDLGEQYF.

CDR3 in DNA: TGCAGTGCCCTTCGAAGGACGAACACTGAAGCTTTCTTT. As protein: CSALRRTNTEAFF. The chain couples TRBV20-1 to TRBJ1-1, with unresolved D. This CDR3 is built from 13 residues. V was clipped by 6 bases and J by 1 base, with 12 bases between them. The germline CDR1 and CDR2 sequences are DFQATT and SNEGSKA (reference sequence).

J is TRBJ1-5 and V is TRBV28, with a tentative D call TRBD1 (5 bases). This CDR3 is 15 amino acids long. Germline V gene lookup returns CDR1 MDHEN and CDR2 SYDVKM. Trimming removed 7 bases at V and 7 bases at J, with 20 bases between. CDR3 in DNA: TGTGCCAGCACCCCAGGGCGGGGTATGGGCCAGCCCCAGCATTTT. Protein product: CASTPGRGMGQPQHF.